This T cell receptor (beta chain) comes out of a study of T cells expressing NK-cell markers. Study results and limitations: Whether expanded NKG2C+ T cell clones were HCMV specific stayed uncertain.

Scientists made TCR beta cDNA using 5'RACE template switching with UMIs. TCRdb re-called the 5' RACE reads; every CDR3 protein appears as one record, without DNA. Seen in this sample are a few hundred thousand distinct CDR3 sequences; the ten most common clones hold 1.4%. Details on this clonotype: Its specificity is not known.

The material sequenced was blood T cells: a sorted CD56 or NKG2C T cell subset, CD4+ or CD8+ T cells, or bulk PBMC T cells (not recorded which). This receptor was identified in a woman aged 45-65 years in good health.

The CDR3 protein is CAAEGASSYNEQFF. The chain carries TRBV28 and TRBJ2-1; checking the TCRdb D call of TRBD1 is not possible without DNA. Germline-derived CDR1 and CDR2 are MDHEN and SYDVKM. This CDR3 contains 14 residues.